This T cell receptor beta chain is drawn from a study of T cell repertoires in cytomegalovirus infection. TCRdb called the reads again in MiXCR, with one record for every CDR3 protein. The sample lists 70,000 to 95,000 distinct CDR3 sequences; 25% to 35% were seen once. The CDR3 contains 12 residues. Between the trimmed V and J ends, which lost 4 bases and 7 bases, there was a span of 13 bases. In germline, CDR1 is SQVTM, CDR2 ANQGSEA. A word on this clonotype: Its antigen is not identified.

The sequence was collected from a human donor in good health (CMV status not recorded). Some clones in this sample may be carry-over from other donors' samples. The material was CD8+ T cells from cultured PBMCs, obtained from culture after CMV antigen stimulation. V gene TRBV29-1 combines with J gene TRBJ1-2; D gene unclear. The CDR3 loop reads CSVVNPRGGYTF. The CDR3 bases are TGCAGCGTTGTCAACCCCCGAGGTGGCTACACCTTC.